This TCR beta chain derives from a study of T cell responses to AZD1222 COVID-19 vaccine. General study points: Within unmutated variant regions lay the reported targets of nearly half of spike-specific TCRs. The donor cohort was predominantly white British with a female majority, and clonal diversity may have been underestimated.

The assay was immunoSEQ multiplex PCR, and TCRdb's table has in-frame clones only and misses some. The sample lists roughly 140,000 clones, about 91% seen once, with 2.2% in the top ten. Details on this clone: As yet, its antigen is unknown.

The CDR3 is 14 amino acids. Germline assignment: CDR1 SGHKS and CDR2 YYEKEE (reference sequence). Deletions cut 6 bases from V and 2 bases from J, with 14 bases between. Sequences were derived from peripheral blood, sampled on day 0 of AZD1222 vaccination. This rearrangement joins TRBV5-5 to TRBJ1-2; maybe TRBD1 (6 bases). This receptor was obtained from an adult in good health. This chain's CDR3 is CASIGRGINYGYTF. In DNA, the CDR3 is TGTGCCAGCATTGGTAGGGGGATCAACTATGGCTACACCTTC.